Listed below are T cell receptor beta chains from one sample, sequenced in a study of cytomegalovirus exposure and HLA in healthy donors. Sequenced by immunoSEQ multiplex PCR; TCRdb stores in-frame clones only, minus some. The repertoire holds some 130,000 clones, with approximately 68% as singletons. Sequencing input: PBMCs. All receptors come from a man aged 25 to 40 in good health and CMV-seropositive. Each CDR3 is given without its conserved first and last residue. Each record gives: V gene, J gene, CDR3 protein.

TRBV6-5	TRBJ1-2	ARETVPDYGYT
TRBV9	TRBJ2-7	ASSVRDSRSSYEQY
TRBV9	TRBJ2-5	ASSSTGTAPNGQY
TRBV11-2	TRBJ2-6	ASSMPPGQSSGANVLT
TRBV7-9	.	ASSLTSGSSYEQY
TRBV2	TRBJ1-1	ASSPTAWGTEAF
TRBV5-1	TRBJ2-2	ASSLARGQGLSGELF
TRBV5-1	TRBJ2-3	ASRRDSSGTDTQY
TRBV6-4	TRBJ2-1	ASSDGGQGADEQF
TRBV2	TRBJ2-1	ASRLKGGLVYNEQF
TRBV5-5	TRBJ1-3	ASSLYNSGNTIY
TRBV18	TRBJ2-7	ASSPREKLTGRNSYEQY
TRBV6-5	TRBJ1-5	ASSPGQGVQPQH
TRBV4-3	TRBJ1-6	ASSQAGTGASPLH
TRBV4-1	TRBJ1-5	ASSRGARQGTYSNQPQH
TRBV5-1	TRBJ2-1	ASSWVRRENEQF
TRBV2	TRBJ2-1	ASNSGRASYNEQF